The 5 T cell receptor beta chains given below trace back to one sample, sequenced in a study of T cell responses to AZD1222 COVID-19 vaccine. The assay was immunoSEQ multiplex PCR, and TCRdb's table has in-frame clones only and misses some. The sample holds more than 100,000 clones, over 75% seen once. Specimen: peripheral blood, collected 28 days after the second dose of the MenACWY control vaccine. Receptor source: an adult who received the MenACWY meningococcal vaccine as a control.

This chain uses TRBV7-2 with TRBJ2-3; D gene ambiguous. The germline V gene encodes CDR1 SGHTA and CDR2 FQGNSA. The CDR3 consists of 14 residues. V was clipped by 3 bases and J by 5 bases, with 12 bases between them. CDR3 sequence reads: CASSLTRAIDTQYF. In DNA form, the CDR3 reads TGTGCCAGCAGCTTGACTCGCGCCATAGATACGCAGTATTTT.

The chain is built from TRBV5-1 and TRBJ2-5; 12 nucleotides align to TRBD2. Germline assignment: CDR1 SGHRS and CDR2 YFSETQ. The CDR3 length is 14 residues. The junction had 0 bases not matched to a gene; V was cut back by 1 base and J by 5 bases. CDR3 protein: CASSLTSGRETQYF. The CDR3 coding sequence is TGCGCCAGCAGCTTGACTAGCGGGAGGGAGACCCAGTACTTC.

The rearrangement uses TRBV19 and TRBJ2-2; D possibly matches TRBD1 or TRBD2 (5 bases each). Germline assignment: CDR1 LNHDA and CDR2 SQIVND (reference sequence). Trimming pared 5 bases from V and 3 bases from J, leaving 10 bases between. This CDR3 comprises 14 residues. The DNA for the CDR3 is TGTGCCAGTAGTCCCTCGGGGCACACCGGGGAGCTGTTTTTT. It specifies CASSPSGHTGELFF. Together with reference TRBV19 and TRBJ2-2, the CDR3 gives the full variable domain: DGGITQSPKYLFRKEGQNVTLSCEQNLNHDAMYWYRQDPGQGLRLIYYSQIVNDFQKGDIAEGYSVSREKKESFPLTVTSAQKNPTAFYLCASSPSGHTGELFFGEGSRLTVL.

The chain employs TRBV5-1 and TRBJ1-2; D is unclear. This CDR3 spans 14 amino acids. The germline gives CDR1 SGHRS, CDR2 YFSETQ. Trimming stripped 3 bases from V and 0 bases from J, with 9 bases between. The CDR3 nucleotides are TGCGCCAGCAGCTCCGATGAATCTAACTATGGCTACACCTTC. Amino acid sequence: CASSSDESNYGYTF.

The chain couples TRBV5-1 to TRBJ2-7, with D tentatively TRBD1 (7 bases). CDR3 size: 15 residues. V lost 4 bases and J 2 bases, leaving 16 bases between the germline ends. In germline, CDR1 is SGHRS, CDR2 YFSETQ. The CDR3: CASSRGTGEAYEQYF. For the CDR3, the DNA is TGCGCCAGCAGCAGAGGTACAGGGGAGGCCTACGAGCAGTACTTC.